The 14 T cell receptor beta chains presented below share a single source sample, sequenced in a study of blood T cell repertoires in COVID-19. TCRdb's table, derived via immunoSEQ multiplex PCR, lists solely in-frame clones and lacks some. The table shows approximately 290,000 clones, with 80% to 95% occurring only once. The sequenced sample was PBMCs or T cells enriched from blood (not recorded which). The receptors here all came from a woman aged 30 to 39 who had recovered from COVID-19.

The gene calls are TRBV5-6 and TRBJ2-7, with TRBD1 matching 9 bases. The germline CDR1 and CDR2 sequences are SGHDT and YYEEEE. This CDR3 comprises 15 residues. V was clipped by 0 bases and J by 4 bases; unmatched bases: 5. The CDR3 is CASSLEQGARYEQYF. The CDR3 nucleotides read TGTGCCAGCAGCTTGGAACAGGGGGCTCGATACGAGCAGTACTTC.

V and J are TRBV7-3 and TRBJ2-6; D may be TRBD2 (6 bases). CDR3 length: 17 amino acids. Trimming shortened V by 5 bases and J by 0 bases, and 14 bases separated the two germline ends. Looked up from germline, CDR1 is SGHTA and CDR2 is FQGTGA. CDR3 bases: TGTGCCAGCAGCCCGGGACTGGGATACTCTGGGGCCAACGTCCTGACTTTC. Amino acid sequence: CASSPGLGYSGANVLTF.

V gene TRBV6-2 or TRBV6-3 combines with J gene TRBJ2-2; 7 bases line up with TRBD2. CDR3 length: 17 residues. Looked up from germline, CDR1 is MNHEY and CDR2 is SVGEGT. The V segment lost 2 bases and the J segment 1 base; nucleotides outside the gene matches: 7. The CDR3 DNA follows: TGTGCCAGCAGTTACCACCTAGCGGAGATGAACACCGGGGAGCTGTTTTTT. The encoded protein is CASSYHLAEMNTGELFF.

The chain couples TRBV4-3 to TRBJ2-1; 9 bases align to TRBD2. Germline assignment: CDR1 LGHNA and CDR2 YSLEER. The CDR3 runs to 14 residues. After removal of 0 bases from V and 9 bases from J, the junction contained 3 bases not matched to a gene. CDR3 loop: CASSQDSGRSEQFF. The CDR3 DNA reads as TGCGCCAGCAGCCAAGATAGCGGGAGAAGTGAGCAGTTCTTC.

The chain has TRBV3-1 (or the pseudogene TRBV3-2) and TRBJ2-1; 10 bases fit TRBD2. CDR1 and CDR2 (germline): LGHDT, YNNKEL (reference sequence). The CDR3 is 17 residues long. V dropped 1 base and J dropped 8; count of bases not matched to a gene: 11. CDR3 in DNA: TGTGCCAGCAGCCAAGCCCTTCTAGCGGGAGACGGCTATGAGCAGTTCTTC. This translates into CASSQALLAGDGYEQFF.

CDR3 region: CATSGHPISYEQYF. The DNA of the CDR3 is TGTGCCACCAGCGGTCACCCTATCTCCTACGAGCAGTACTTC. The chain links TRBV15 to TRBJ2-7; D gene unclear. V gave up 5 bases and J gave up 0 bases, with 11 bases separating them. CDR1 and CDR2 from the germline V gene are LNHNV and YYDKDF (reference sequence). The CDR3 extends over 14 amino acids.

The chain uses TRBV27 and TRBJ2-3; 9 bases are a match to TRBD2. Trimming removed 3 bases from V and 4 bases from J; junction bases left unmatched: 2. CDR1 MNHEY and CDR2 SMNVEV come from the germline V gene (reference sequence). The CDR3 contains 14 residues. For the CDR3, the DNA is TGTGCCAGCAGTTTTAGCGGGAGAGCAGATACGCAGTATTTT. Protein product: CASSFSGRADTQYF.

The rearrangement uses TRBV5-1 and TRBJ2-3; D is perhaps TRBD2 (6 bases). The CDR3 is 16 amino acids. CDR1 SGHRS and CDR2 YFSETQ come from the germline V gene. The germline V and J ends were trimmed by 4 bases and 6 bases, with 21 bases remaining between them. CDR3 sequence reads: CASSPGRDSPGDTQYF. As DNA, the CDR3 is TGCGCCAGCAGCCCAGGCCGGGACTCGCCCGGGGATACGCAGTATTTT. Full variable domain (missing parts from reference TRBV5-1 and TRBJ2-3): KAGVTQTPRYLIKTRGQQVTLSCSPISGHRSVSWYQQTPGQGLQFLFEYFSETQRNKGNFPGRFSGRQFSNSRSEMNVSTLELGDSALYLCASSPGRDSPGDTQYFGPGTRLTVL.

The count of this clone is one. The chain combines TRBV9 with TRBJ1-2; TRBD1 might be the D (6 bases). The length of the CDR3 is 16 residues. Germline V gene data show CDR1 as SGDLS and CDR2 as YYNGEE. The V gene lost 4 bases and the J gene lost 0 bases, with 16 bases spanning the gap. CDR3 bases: TGTGCCAGCAGCCCCAAGGGGGATCCCTCTAACTATGGCTACACCTTC. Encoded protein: CASSPKGDPSNYGYTF.

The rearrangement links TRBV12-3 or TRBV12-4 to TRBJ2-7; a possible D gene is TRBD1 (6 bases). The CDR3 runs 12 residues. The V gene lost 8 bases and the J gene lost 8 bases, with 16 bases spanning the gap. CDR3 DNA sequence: TGTGCCAGCGGCAGGGGTTCGATCCAGCAGTACTTC. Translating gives CASGRGSIQQYF.

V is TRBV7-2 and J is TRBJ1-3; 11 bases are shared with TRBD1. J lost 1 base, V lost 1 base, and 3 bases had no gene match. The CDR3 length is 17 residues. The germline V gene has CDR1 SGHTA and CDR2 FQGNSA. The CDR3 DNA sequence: TGTGCCAGCAGCTTAGAGGGGACAGGGGGATCTGGAAACACCATATATTTT. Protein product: CASSLEGTGGSGNTIYF.

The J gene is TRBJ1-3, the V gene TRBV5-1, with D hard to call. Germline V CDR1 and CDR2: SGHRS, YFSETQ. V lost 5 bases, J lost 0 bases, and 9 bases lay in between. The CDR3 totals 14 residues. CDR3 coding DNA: TGCGCCAGCAGTCCGAGACTCTCTGGAAACACCATATATTTT. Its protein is CASSPRLSGNTIYF.

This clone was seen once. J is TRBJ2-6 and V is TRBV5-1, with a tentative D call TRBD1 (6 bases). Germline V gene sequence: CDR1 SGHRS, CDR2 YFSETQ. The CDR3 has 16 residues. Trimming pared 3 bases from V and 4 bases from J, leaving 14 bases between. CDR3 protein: CASSSTGFAGANVLTF. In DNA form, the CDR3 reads TGCGCCAGCAGCTCAACAGGGTTCGCCGGGGCCAACGTCCTGACTTTC.

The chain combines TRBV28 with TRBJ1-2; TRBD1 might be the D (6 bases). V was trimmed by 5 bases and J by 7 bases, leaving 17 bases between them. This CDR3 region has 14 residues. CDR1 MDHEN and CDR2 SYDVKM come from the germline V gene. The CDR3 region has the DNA TGTGCCAGCAGTCTCGCCGCGGGGGCCCTTGGCTACACCTTC. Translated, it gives CASSLAAGALGYTF.